The 21 T cell receptor beta chains presented below share a single source sample, sequenced in a study of cytomegalovirus exposure and HLA in healthy donors. PCR amplification relied on 60 Vbeta primers (plus 13 Jbeta primers). Sequencing used immunoSEQ multiplex PCR; TCRdb keeps in-frame clones, though not all of them. The repertoire holds about 120,000 clones, with around 75% as singletons. Sequencing input: PBMCs. These receptors were collected from a woman in her late teens or twenties in good health and CMV-seronegative.

V usage is TRBV12-2 and J usage is TRBJ2-3; TRBD1 is taken as the D call from the table, unchecked against the DNA. TRBV12-2 is a recognized pseudogene. The CDR3 length is 20 residues. CDR3 in DNA: TGTGCAAGTCGCTCCCCGGGGACAGGGGACACATTGGTAAACACAGATACGCAGTATTTT. Translated, it gives CASRSPGTGDTLVNTDTQYF.

The sample holds a few counts of this clone. The gene calls are TRBV7-9 and TRBJ2-3, with TRBD1 matching 7 bases. V lost 5 bases and J lost 4; bases outside the gene matches: 9. The CDR3 has 15 residues. In germline, CDR1 is SEHNR, CDR2 FQNEAQ (reference sequence). CDR3 nucleotides: TGTGCCAGCAGCCCAGACCGCAGGGGGTCAGATACGCAGTATTTT. Its protein product is CASSPDRRGSDTQYF.

V usage is TRBV9 and J usage is TRBJ1-1, with 9 bases aligning to TRBD1. The V gene's germline CDR1 is SGDLS and CDR2 YYNGEE. The J segment lost 1 base and the V segment lost 0 bases, leaving 1 base of the junction unmatched. CDR3 length: 15 residues. The CDR3 DNA follows: TGTGCCAGCAGCGTAGTACAGGGGGCGAACACTGAAGCTTTCTTT. Amino acid sequence: CASSVVQGANTEAFF.

The chain recombines TRBV6-5 with TRBJ1-2; 7 bases match TRBD1. The CDR3 has 15 residues. In germline, CDR1 is MNHEY, CDR2 SVGAGI. Trimming at V came to 6 bases and at J to 2 bases, leaving 9 bases not matched to a gene. The CDR3 here is CASRTETQGNYGYTF. CDR3 in DNA: TGTGCCAGCAGAACGGAAACACAGGGGAACTATGGCTACACCTTC.

This sequence joins TRBV19 and TRBJ2-6; TRBD1 aligns across 9 bases. The ends lost 5 bases at V and 0 bases at J; junction bases unmatched: 5. The CDR3 length is 17 residues. Germline CDR1 and CDR2: LNHDA and SQIVND (reference sequence). The CDR3 DNA follows: TGTGCCAGTAGTCCCGGACAGGGGAACTCTGGGGCCAACGTCCTGACTTTC. This translates into CASSPGQGNSGANVLTF.

This clone was detected only a few times. The V gene is TRBV5-1, the J gene TRBJ1-1, with TRBD1 matching 9 bases. This CDR3 contains 16 residues. Germline assignment: CDR1 SGHRS and CDR2 YFSETQ. J gave up 0 bases and V 2 bases, and 5 bases lay outside the gene matches. DNA of the CDR3: TGCGCCAGCAGCTTCCTTGGACAGGGGCTGAACACTGAAGCTTTCTTT. Amino acids: CASSFLGQGLNTEAFF.

The chain combines TRBV5-5 with TRBJ2-3; D ambiguous. This CDR3 is 14 amino acids long. The germline V gene encodes CDR1 SGHKS and CDR2 YYEKEE (reference sequence). The germline V and J ends were trimmed by 4 bases and 8 bases, with 17 bases remaining between them. CDR3 sequence: CASSVVRDRVTQYF. CDR3 nucleotides: TGTGCCAGCAGCGTGGTACGCGATCGGGTTACGCAGTATTTT.

The table lists this clone with a few counts. The chain combines TRBV5-5 with TRBJ1-2; D is possibly TRBD1 (5 bases). The V gene lost 0 bases and the J gene lost 4 bases, with 13 bases spanning the gap. The CDR3 runs to 15 residues. Germline CDR1 reads SGHKS; CDR2 reads YYEKEE (reference sequence). The CDR3 sequence is CASSLGSRQFYGYTF. CDR3 bases: TGTGCCAGCAGCTTGGGATCGAGACAGTTCTATGGCTACACCTTC.

This clone has just a few counts. This chain uses TRBV19 with TRBJ2-3, with TRBD2 identical over 11 bases. V lost 4 bases to trimming and J lost 6 bases; unmatched junction nucleotides: 6. The CDR3 has 15 amino acids. Germline V gives CDR1 LNHDA, CDR2 SQIVND (reference sequence). This chain's CDR3 is CASSTLAGGLDTQYF. In nucleotides, the CDR3 is TGTGCCAGTAGTACCCTAGCGGGGGGCTTGGATACGCAGTATTTT.

J is TRBJ1-1 and V is TRBV6-6; 7 nucleotides line up with TRBD1. CDR1 and CDR2 from the germline V gene are MNHNY and SVGAGI (reference sequence). V shed 7 bases and J 6 bases; nucleotides not matched to a gene: 11. The CDR3 has 14 residues. CDR3 region: CASTSRTGNSEAFF. The CDR3 nucleotides are TGTGCCAGCACCTCTAGGACAGGTAACTCTGAAGCTTTCTTT.

This clone turned up a few times. The chain couples TRBV19 to TRBJ1-1, with TRBD1 matching over 8 bases. The CDR3 length is 14 residues. The V gene's germline CDR1 is LNHDA and CDR2 SQIVND (reference sequence). The V and J ends lost 3 bases and 6 bases, in that order; junction bases with no gene match: 6. In nucleotides, the CDR3 is TGTGCCAGTAGTATGCGAGGGGGACAGGCTGAAGCTTTCTTT. As protein: CASSMRGGQAEAFF.

J is TRBJ1-2 and V is TRBV30; the D gene is possibly TRBD1 (6 bases). This CDR3 has 13 residues. From germline, CDR1 is GTSNPN and CDR2 SVGIG (reference sequence). Trimming shortened V by 8 bases and J by 4 bases, and 17 bases separated the two germline ends. CDR3 residues: CAHPKQGPYGYTF. The CDR3 DNA sequence: TGTGCCCACCCCAAACAGGGACCCTATGGCTACACCTTC.

The chain combines TRBV5-1 with TRBJ1-2; D unresolved. Between the trimmed V and J ends, which lost 2 bases and 2 bases, there was a span of 16 bases. Germline assignment: CDR1 SGHRS and CDR2 YFSETQ. CDR3 length: 16 residues. The CDR3 sequence is CASSFGPWEENYGYTF. The DNA of the CDR3 is TGCGCCAGCAGCTTCGGCCCCTGGGAGGAGAACTATGGCTACACCTTC.

V gene TRBV19 combines with J gene TRBJ2-1, with D possibly TRBD1 on 6 matching bases. Trimming took off 4 bases at V and 7 bases at J, with 14 bases between the two ends. In germline, CDR1 is LNHDA, CDR2 SQIVND (reference sequence). This CDR3 comprises 14 residues. The CDR3 loop is CASSNQGNWNEQFF. The CDR3 DNA reads TGTGCCAGTAGTAATCAGGGGAATTGGAATGAGCAGTTCTTC.

The table lists this clone with a few counts. The chain links TRBV6-5 to TRBJ1-1, with 7 bases identical to TRBD1. The CDR3 contains 13 residues. V lost 2 bases to trimming and J lost 6 bases; unmatched junction nucleotides: 3. In germline, CDR1 is MNHEY, CDR2 SVGAGI. CDR3 residues: CASSYQGVAEAFF. In nucleotides, the CDR3 is TGTGCCAGCAGTTACCAGGGGGTCGCTGAAGCTTTCTTT.

The chain is built from TRBV7-2 and TRBJ2-5; no clear D gene. Germline values: CDR1 SGHTA, CDR2 FQGNSA. V was clipped by 5 bases and J by 4 bases, with 14 bases between them. This CDR3 has 14 residues. CDR3 amino acids: CASSTRLTLETQYF. CDR3 nucleotides: TGTGCCAGCAGCACCCGACTTACTTTAGAGACCCAGTACTTC. The complete variable domain, with remaining parts taken from reference TRBV7-2 and TRBJ2-5, reads GAGVSQSPSNKVTEKGKDVELRCDPISGHTALYWYRQSLGQGLEFLIYFQGNSAPDKSGLPSDRFSAERTGGSVSTLTIQRTQQEDSAVYLCASSTRLTLETQYFGPGTRLLVL.

This clone has only one observation. This rearrangement joins TRBV19 to TRBJ1-2; maybe TRBD1 (5 bases). The CDR3 contains 15 residues. Trimming took off 3 bases at V and 6 bases at J, with 17 bases between the two ends. CDR1 and CDR2 from the germline V gene are LNHDA and SQIVND (reference sequence). The CDR3 DNA reads TGTGCCAGTAGTATTTTCGGCAGGGAGGTTGATGGCTACACCTTC. Protein product: CASSIFGREVDGYTF.

The chain employs TRBV7-9 and TRBJ2-7, with D possibly matching TRBD1 (6 bases). This CDR3 spans 16 amino acids. V was pared by 1 base and J by 0 bases, with 13 bases between. Per the germline V gene, CDR1 is SEHNR and CDR2 is FQNEAQ (reference sequence). The CDR3 DNA reads TGTGCCAGCAGCTTAGTGACAGGCCATAGCTCCTACGAGCAGTACTTC. Translation gives CASSLVTGHSSYEQYF.

The chain joins TRBV28 to TRBJ1-1, with D possibly matching TRBD1 (5 bases). This CDR3 is 15 amino acids long. Trimming removed 6 bases from V and 2 bases from J, with 16 bases in between. Germline-derived CDR1 and CDR2 are MDHEN and SYDVKM. CDR3 coding DNA: TGTGCCAGCAGCCCGTTTCTCGGGACTAACACTGAAGCTTTCTTT. It is translated as CASSPFLGTNTEAFF.

The rearrangement links TRBV6-1 to TRBJ2-3; 7 nucleotides match TRBD1. Losses at the gene ends were 6 bases for V and 2 bases for J; bases not matched to a gene: 8. The CDR3 is made up of 15 amino acids. CDR1 is MNHNS, CDR2 SASEGT, per germline. CDR3 in DNA: TGTGCCAGCAGGTCAAGGGACAGCGTCACAGATACGCAGTATTTT. Protein: CASRSRDSVTDTQYF.

The DNA for the CDR3 is TGTGCCAGCAACAGGCGCCAAGAGACCCAGTACTTC. This gives the protein CASNRRQETQYF. V usage is TRBV2 and J usage is TRBJ2-5; perhaps TRBD1 as D (5 bases). The V gene's germline CDR1 is SNHLY and CDR2 FYNNEI. The CDR3 spans 12 residues. The V end lost 7 bases, the J end lost 1 base, and 7 bases lay between the germline ends. Using reference TRBV2 and TRBJ2-5 for the parts outside the CDR3, the full variable domain is EPEVTQTPSHQVTQMGQEVILRCVPISNHLYFYWYRQILGQKVEFLVSFYNNEISEKSEIFDDQFSVERPDGSNFTLKIRSTKLEDSAMYFCASNRRQETQYFGPGTRLLVL.